The T cell receptor (beta chain) described here comes from a study of T cell repertoires in cytomegalovirus infection (dated by TCRdb to about 2019). Study-level background: The HLA type of each donor mattered for the analysis, because public TCR beta signatures pointed to carriage of CMV infection along with the matching HLA type. General findings and caveats noted by the study authors: In the ex vivo response, HLA-C-restricted CMV-specific TCR beta clonotypes were dominant, and in two of eight donors the single most frequent clonotype came from this HLA-C-restricted group. Carriers of CMV infection plus the relevant HLA type were discriminated by the cumulative frequency of public TCR beta family members in the study cohort and in an independent approximately 350-donor cohort.

This clonotype was counted ten times or more. Which antigen it targets is not known. No qualities accompany the bases; no much larger clone lies one base away. Sequencing used an Illumina HiSeq 1500. TCRdb handled the public reads itself, with Q25 trimming in fastp and clone calling in MiXCR, and kept productive beta chains. CDR3 protein sequences are deduplicated, and each keeps its most common genes and DNA. The sample records over 300,000 distinct CDR3 sequences, about a sixth of which are singletons. About 11% of the sample is in the top ten clones. From the cysteine up to the phenylalanine, the CDR3 has a length of 13 residues. Solely the CDR3 DNA is kept, with 39 bases framed from the first base. The junction carries 6 bases between V and J, which are trimmed by 2 bases and 2 bases respectively. The germline V gene gives CDR1 as SGHTA and CDR2 as FQGNSA.

The V and J segments used are TRBV7-2 and TRBJ1-1, with the D gene too uncertain to name. Sequencing used PBMCs. This clonotype was obtained from a human donor in good health (CMV status not recorded). Some clones in this sample may be carry-over from other donors' samples. The DNA reads as follows: TGTGCCAGCAGCTTACCTGTAAACACTGAAGCTTTCTTT. This translates into CASSLPVNTEAFF.